The TCR beta chain described here comes from a study of cytomegalovirus exposure and HLA in healthy donors (TCRdb year 2017). Regarding the study in general: An earlier analysis of around 600 of the donors reported 250 to 350 Gb of sequence data and 100 million to 130 million unique TCR beta sequences from 190 million or so T cells. An early release that covered some 630 HLA-typed donors contained approximately 300 gigabases of sequencing data and tens of millions of unique TCR sequences. Among the approximately 420 genotyped donors, around 81% belonged to the genetic ancestry cluster associated with self-reported Caucasian donors. The aim of the study was to test whether cataloging public T cell receptors could identify signatures of past pathogen exposure. The study used immunosequencing to profile the T cell repertoires of hundreds of subjects and linked those repertoires to cytomegalovirus serostatus. Besides the first cohort of roughly 660 subjects, a separate validation cohort made up of over 95 different subjects was used. The study combined high-throughput TCR immunosequencing, statistical association of individual TCRs with disease status, and machine learning to predict cytomegalovirus infection status. To study patterns of TCR occurrence, a later analysis re-analyzed previously published TCR beta repertoires from 500 to 850 donors and added high-resolution HLA genotyping. In the later analysis, no new phenotypic data were used to find candidate immune exposures; instead, reliance was placed on TCR beta sequences and their occurrence across donors. To decide whether each TCR beta V gene segment behaved as functional or pseudogenic, an earlier analysis of some 600 of the donors relied on high-throughput TCR beta sequencing. Donor age, sex, ethnicity and CMV serostatus were collected together with the repertoire data. Genome-wide SNP genotypes for about 55% of the roughly 670 donors were used in a later genetic analysis, which treated that subset as a discovery cohort. All discovery cohort repertoires had been generated on a single sequencing platform. HLA typing included class I and class II loci at four-digit resolution. The number of donors typed differed by locus, with roughly 629-640 for A, B, C, DRB1 and DQB1, more than 500 for DQA1, 600 to 610 for DPA1, and 400 to 490 for DPB1. About five DR-DQ haplotypes were handled as single units for association and clustering, since linkage in the cohort was strong. Among roughly 400 genotyped donors of the cohort, an average of approximately 200,000 unique TCR beta nucleotide sequences was sequenced per donor, of which about 18% were non-productive. Study-level results and caveats: Sequencing depth was assumed to be roughly uniform across donors in the presence/absence analyses, though that assumption may not hold. About 17 rarely observed V segments, including chromosome 9 orphons, were excluded from the earlier analysis of approximately 600 of the donors because counts were too low. This cohort had only TCR beta chains sequenced, and the lack of alpha or paired-chain data limited which features could be detected. According to a later genetic analysis, donors in an Asian-associated ancestry cluster had fewer N-insertions in productive TCRs than the roughly 670-donor mean. Immune exposure information for the cohort was limited to CMV serostatus. Compared with equally common non-associated chains, HLA-associated TCR beta chains in a later analysis were more clonally expanded and had lower generation probabilities. In a later analysis, some 18,000 TCR beta sequences were associated with specific HLA alleles at a false discovery rate of 0.05. According to a later analysis, TCR association rates differed among HLA loci, with DRB1 alleles showing the most associated TCRs and HLA-C alleles showing the fewest. Assigning TCR associations to individual alleles was difficult when HLA alleles, especially DR and DQ, strongly co-occurred. In both the original and validation cohorts, the classifier was reported to diagnose cytomegalovirus status with high specificity and sensitivity. An association between a missense DCLRE1C variant and V-gene and J-gene trimming of TCR beta chains was found in a later genetic analysis and replicated in an independent cohort. Several of the top co-occurrence clusters appeared to be linked to parvovirus B19, influenza, CMV and Epstein-Barr virus, according to a later analysis. Correlated functional status among segregating V segments might reflect linkage disequilibrium, but an unknown experimental factor could not be ruled out. A later analysis found that most CMV-associated TCR beta chains appeared HLA-restricted, with HLA associations seemingly driven largely by CMV exposure. In vitro tests confirmed that a few of the cytomegalovirus-associated TCR beta chains recognize cytomegalovirus antigens. A further reported finding was that TCR beta sequences accurately predicted the HLA-A and HLA-B alleles for most subjects in the first cohort. Some IMGT-functional V segments, including TRBV6-2 and TRBV6-3, could not be distinguished by the 87-base-pair reads and were therefore excluded. Broadly in line with IMGT annotations, most TCR beta V segments showed up in productive rearrangements about 90% or about 30% of the time in an earlier analysis of around 600 of the donors. A group of highly shared sequence variants was considered likely to be a technical artifact of the sequencing pipeline. Most TCR sequences were observed very rarely across donors, whereas some public TCRs were present in many individuals. The authors suggested that the approach could potentially be extended to other disease states and immunological phenotypes. Because HLA typing was unavailable for some donors at each locus, only the typed subset was used in association tests. The study gave a list of some 150 TCR beta chains associated with cytomegalovirus.

The cohort consisted of fewer than 700 healthy bone marrow donors. At the time of sampling, every cohort member was nominally healthy, though immune exposures that went unrecorded were likely present. The donor was CMV seronegative and belonged to the group of around 400 seronegative cohort members. Every donor gave a peripheral blood sample, and the peripheral blood mononuclear cells from that sample were used for TCR beta sequencing. The Qiagen DNeasy Blood Extraction Kit was used to extract genomic DNA from the blood cell samples. From its cysteine to its phenylalanine, the CDR3 spans 11 amino acids. The entry retains the CDR3 DNA only, 33 bases that are in frame from base 1. From the germline V gene, CDR1 is MDHEN and CDR2 is SYDVKM. Trimming at the junction amounts to 8 bases on V and 5 bases on J, and the germline ends lie 7 bases apart. Libraries came from the immunoSEQ multiplex PCR assay. A mixture of 60 forward primers for TCR Vbeta segments and 13 reverse primers for TCR Jbeta segments was used in the multiplex PCR. Amplification of the CDR3 region of rearranged TCR beta genes was performed with a multiplex PCR assay on genomic DNA. The Illumina HiSeq System was used to sequence the amplified TCR beta libraries as 87-base-pair reads. On the authors' methods: A later analysis tallied around 82 million unique TCR beta chains across the 700 or so repertoires, and some 10 million of those chains were shared by two or more donors. A nearest-neighbor algorithm error-corrected the raw reads and collapsed the reads into unique sequences, merging closely related sequences to remove PCR and sequencing errors. Alignment of CDR3 sequences to IMGT reference sequences was used to assign V, D and J gene segments. For a sequence to be retained, a match of at least six nucleotides was required to both a V gene segment and a J gene segment. Rearrangements were called productive when the CDR3 lacked stop codons and stayed in frame with V and J; all others were non-productive. CDR3 was defined by IMGT convention, running from the second conserved V-encoded cysteine to the conserved J-encoded phenylalanine. The earlier analysis of fewer than 750 of the donors excluded sequences that lacked an unambiguous match to a single V gene segment. In an earlier analysis of around 590 of the donors, a V segment was called functional when productive rearrangements were above 56.7%, and segregating when the standard deviation between donors exceeded 5%. To diagnose cytomegalovirus status from the catalog of TCR beta chain sequences, a statistical classification framework was built. A later analysis assigned V and J genes by comparing TCR nucleotide sequences with IMGT/GENE-DB human TR gene sequences. The TCRdist pipeline was used in a later analysis to assign CDR3 sequences and most-parsimonious VDJ recombination scenarios. In a later analysis, each TCR beta chain was defined by its CDR3 amino acid sequence together with its V-gene family, and reads without a unique V-gene family were excluded. In a later analysis, approximately 590 highly shared, low-generation-probability nucleotide sequences were removed to address suspected cross-contamination and a sequencing artifact. A later analysis calculated a clonal expansion index for each public chain from normalized within-repertoire ranks of inferred template counts. A later analysis computed generation probabilities with a VDJ recombination model fitted to out-of-frame rearrangements, and checked the results against IGoR. A later analysis scored TCR-TCR, TCR-HLA and TCR-CMV co-occurrence with hypergeometric tests, applying a repertoire-size bias correction to TCR pairs. To estimate false discovery rates, a later analysis permuted the HLA or CMV assignments 20 times. In a later analysis, co-occurring TCRs were grouped using DBSCAN, with TCRdist sequence similarity added in when clustering inside HLA-allele-positive subsets. Co-occurrence clustering excluded repertoires with fewer than 30,000 or more than 120,000 public chains, plus five with anomalous nucleotide sharing. Here the immuneACCESS table is served through TCRdb, limited to in-frame sequences with V and J called. Missing clones are a known gap in these copies; in checked studies unresolved V genes cover under half, and the rest lacks a known reason. That table furnishes V, J and clone size, whereas the DNA furnished D and trimming. This sample comprises under 150,000 clones, more than 75% of them detected only once. The top ten hold around 5.2% of the sample.

This clone has just one count. What antigen it recognizes has not been identified. No base qualities exist here, and no much larger clone lies one base off it. The sequence joins TRBV28 to TRBJ2-1; a weak D assignment points to TRBD2 (6 bases agree). Source material: PBMCs. This TCR derives from a young woman in good health and CMV-seronegative. This receptor carries the CDR3 CASGEDNEQFF. In nucleotide form, the sequence is TGTGCCAGCGGGGAGGACAATGAGCAGTTCTTC.